Below, 25 T cell receptor beta chains from the same sample are listed, as sequenced in a study of T cells in Graves' hyperthyroidism and ophthalmopathy. Amplification of TCR beta CDR3 regions was performed using RNA transcripts as template. The HTBI primer set drove a first-round RT-PCR of the TCR CDR3. Each CDR3 protein gets one entry after TCRdb re-called the multiplex PCR reads with MiXCR. This sample has fewer than 550,000 distinct CDR3 sequences, with approximately 14% found just once. Material: blood. Receptor source: a woman in her late teens or twenties with Graves' hyperthyroidism.

This clonotype was picked up a small number of times. V usage is TRBV20-1 and J usage is TRBJ1-1; unclear D gene. V was pared by 6 bases and J by 1 base, with 15 bases between. The CDR3 loop spans 14 amino acids. Germline V gives CDR1 DFQATT, CDR2 SNEGSKA (reference sequence). CDR3 region: CSATDLLPNTEAFF. DNA for the CDR3: TGCAGTGCCACCGACCTACTACCGAACACTGAAGCTTTCTTT.

The rearrangement joins TRBV10-3 to TRBJ2-7, with 8 bases lining up with TRBD1. With V trimmed by 2 bases and J by 5 bases, 2 bases remained unmatched. The CDR3 is 13 residues long. Germline V gene data show CDR1 as ENHRY and CDR2 as SYGVKD. CDR3 residues: CAISEPTGDEQYF. CDR3 DNA: TGTGCCATCAGTGAGCCGACAGGGGACGAGCAGTACTTC.

The chain joins TRBV20-1 to TRBJ2-3; 13 positions agree with TRBD2. CDR3 length: 18 residues. The V and J ends lost 1 base and 3 bases, in that order; junction bases with no gene match: 10. The germline V gene has CDR1 DFQATT and CDR2 SNEGSKA (reference sequence). In DNA, the CDR3 is TGCAGTGCTAGAGCCCCGGGACTAGCGGGATACGAAACAGATACGCAGTATTTT. This codes for CSARAPGLAGYETDTQYF.

This clonotype was recorded many times. The genes are TRBV28 and TRBJ1-2, with 9 bases that match TRBD1. The CDR3 runs to 14 residues. Germline trimming cut 4 bases from V and 6 bases from J; bases unmatched to any gene: 6. Looked up from germline, CDR1 is MDHEN and CDR2 is SYDVKM. CDR3 in DNA: TGTGCCAGCAGTTCATACGGGACAGGGAATGGCTACACCTTC. It specifies CASSSYGTGNGYTF.

This clonotype was observed many times. This chain links TRBV12-3 or TRBV12-4 with TRBJ1-6; D is perhaps TRBD1 (5 bases). Deletions cut 7 bases from V and 4 bases from J, with 17 bases between. CDR3 length: 16 residues. The CDR3 DNA follows: TGTGCCAGCACCCCCGGGGGAATGGCTTATAATTCACCCCTCCACTTT. Protein sequence: CASTPGGMAYNSPLHF.

There are many counts of this clonotype. The V gene is TRBV18, the J gene TRBJ2-5, with D possibly matching TRBD2 (5 bases). V lost 0 bases and J 1 base, leaving 6 bases between the germline ends. Germline values: CDR1 KGHSH, CDR2 LQKENI. The CDR3 has 14 residues. The CDR3 DNA reads as TGTGCCAGCTCACCACCGGGAGTCCAAGAGACCCAGTACTTC. Translation: CASSPPGVQETQYF.

In its sample, this clonotype was seen many times. The CDR3 loop reads CASSLEARTEAFF. CDR3 nucleotides: TGTGCCAGCAGTTTAGAAGCTCGCACTGAAGCTTTCTTT. The gene calls are TRBV28 and TRBJ1-1; the D is unclear. Germline lookup yields CDR1 MDHEN and CDR2 SYDVKM. V lost 2 bases to trimming and J lost 4 bases, with 8 bases between them. CDR3 size: 13 residues.

In nucleotides, the CDR3 is TGCGCCAGCAGCCAAGCTAGCGGGGGGGCCGTTGAGCAGTTCTTC. Its translation is CASSQASGGAVEQFF. The chain has TRBV5-1 and TRBJ2-1; TRBD2 aligns across 12 bases. In germline, CDR1 is SGHRS, CDR2 YFSETQ. Germline trimming cut 4 bases from V and 9 bases from J; bases unmatched to any gene: 8. The CDR3 sequence is 15 residues long.

Ten or more counts support this clonotype. This chain connects TRBV11-2 to TRBJ1-2; weak D call: TRBD1 (6 bases). This CDR3 has 15 amino acids. V lost 5 bases and J lost 2, with 15 bases in between. Germline CDR1 and CDR2: SGHAT and FQNNGV. This chain's CDR3 is CASSPIQGRNYGYTF. The DNA for the CDR3 is TGTGCCAGCAGCCCCATACAGGGACGAAACTATGGCTACACCTTC.

This clonotype was seen many times. The chain joins TRBV20-1 to TRBJ2-7; D tentatively fits TRBD1 or TRBD2 (5 bases each). In germline, CDR1 is DFQATT, CDR2 SNEGSKA (reference sequence). V lost 0 bases, J lost 7 bases, and 16 bases lay in between. CDR3 size: 14 residues. The CDR3 region is CSAREGPESGEQYF. The CDR3 DNA reads TGCAGTGCTAGAGAGGGGCCTGAGTCGGGAGAGCAGTACTTC.

This chain uses TRBV2 with TRBJ1-1; TRBD1 matches at 7 bases. The junction had 8 bases not matched to a gene; V was cut back by 7 bases and J by 3 bases. This CDR3 contains 14 residues. Germline values: CDR1 SNHLY, CDR2 FYNNEI. The DNA for the CDR3 is TGTGCCAGCACTCCCGGGACAGTCTACACTGAAGCTTTCTTT. It yields the protein CASTPGTVYTEAFF. The full variable domain, its missing parts supplied by reference TRBV2 and TRBJ1-1, is EPEVTQTPSHQVTQMGQEVILRCVPISNHLYFYWYRQILGQKVEFLVSFYNNEISEKSEIFDDQFSVERPDGSNFTLKIRSTKLEDSAMYFCASTPGTVYTEAFFGQGTRLTVV.

The chain recombines TRBV27 with TRBJ1-4, with 7 bases fitting TRBD1. The CDR3 totals 15 residues. CDR1 is MNHEY, CDR2 SMNVEV, per germline (reference sequence). Losses at the gene ends were 5 bases for V and 3 bases for J; bases not matched to a gene: 6. CDR3 DNA sequence: TGTGCCAGCAGTAAGACAGGGCGACCTAATGAAAAACTGTTTTTT. Encoded protein: CASSKTGRPNEKLFF.

The chain joins TRBV3-1 to TRBJ1-1; D not resolved. CDR1 LGHDT and CDR2 YNNKEL come from the germline V gene (reference sequence). V was trimmed by 6 bases and J by 0 bases, leaving 11 bases between them. The CDR3 is 14 amino acids. CDR3 amino acids: CASSKGIMNTEAFF. CDR3 bases: TGTGCCAGCAGTAAAGGAATAATGAACACTGAAGCTTTCTTT.

Comments on this clonotype: A much more abundant neighbour one base away suggests this may be a read error. The chain has TRBV20-1 and TRBJ1-1; no reliable D call. The CDR3 is 12 amino acids. Germline CDR1 is DFQATT and CDR2 is SNEGSKA (reference sequence). Trimming cost V 2 bases and J 3 bases, with 7 bases left between them. The CDR3 here is CSARKRDTEAFF. Here the CDR3 DNA reads TGCAGTGCTAGAAAGAGGGACACTGAAGCTTTCTTT.

This clonotype was found many times. The chain is built from TRBV24-1 and TRBJ2-2, with 9 bases matching TRBD1. The CDR3 covers 15 residues. V shed 6 bases, J shed 3 bases, and the junction held 4 bases outside the gene matches. CDR1 and CDR2 from the germline V gene are KGHDR and SFDVKD. CDR3 nucleotide sequence: TGTGCCACCAGTCCCCGGGACAGGGACACCGGGGAGCTGTTTTTT. This codes for CATSPRDRDTGELFF.

In this sample, this clonotype turned up many times. The chain carries TRBV29-1 and TRBJ2-7, with no clear D. The CDR3 has 12 amino acids. The germline V and J ends were trimmed by 5 bases and 2 bases, with 10 bases remaining between them. Looked up from germline, CDR1 is SQVTM and CDR2 is ANQGSEA. The CDR3 DNA is TGCAGCGTTCTGGTCCCCGCCTACGAGCAGTACTTC. Encoded protein: CSVLVPAYEQYF.

There are many counts of this clonotype. The chain is built from TRBV7-2 and TRBJ2-5, with TRBD2 identical over 12 bases. V was clipped by 4 bases and J by 6 bases; unmatched bases: 9. This CDR3 has 16 amino acids. The germline CDR1 and CDR2 sequences are SGHTA and FQGNSA. The CDR3 loop reads CASSYSSGGALKTQYF. For the CDR3, the DNA is TGTGCCAGCAGCTATTCTAGCGGGGGGGCTCTGAAGACCCAGTACTTC. The full variable domain, rest sourced from reference TRBV7-2 and TRBJ2-5, is GAGVSQSPSNKVTEKGKDVELRCDPISGHTALYWYRQSLGQGLEFLIYFQGNSAPDKSGLPSDRFSAERTGGSVSTLTIQRTQQEDSAVYLCASSYSSGGALKTQYFGPGTRLLVL.

This clonotype has more than one count but fewer than ten. The chain joins TRBV5-1 to TRBJ1-2; tentative D call: TRBD1 (5 bases). Looked up from germline, CDR1 is SGHRS and CDR2 is YFSETQ. The CDR3 covers 16 residues. The V gene lost 2 bases and the J gene lost 7 bases, with 21 bases spanning the gap. CDR3 region: CASSLGRGQSARGYTF. CDR3 coding DNA: TGCGCCAGCAGCTTAGGGCGTGGACAATCGGCTCGTGGCTACACCTTC.

In its sample, this clonotype was seen many times. The chain uses TRBV7-9 and TRBJ2-7; 7 bases line up with TRBD1. The V and J ends lost 5 bases and 4 bases, in that order; junction bases with no gene match: 8. Germline values: CDR1 SEHNR, CDR2 FQNEAQ (reference sequence). This CDR3 has 14 amino acids. The CDR3 nucleotides are TGTGCCAGCAGCCGTGACAGGGTTGATTACGAGCAGTACTTC. It specifies CASSRDRVDYEQYF.

The chain joins TRBV7-3 to TRBJ2-7, with 7 bases identical to TRBD1. This CDR3 comprises 13 residues. With V trimmed by 3 bases and J by 6 bases, 5 bases remained unmatched. The germline V gene has CDR1 SGHTA and CDR2 FQGTGA. CDR3 sequence (DNA): TGTGCCAGCAGCTTTCCGGGACAGCGCGAGCAGTACTTC. Translation gives CASSFPGQREQYF.

A few counts support this clonotype. This chain links TRBV6-1 with TRBJ1-5; D is perhaps TRBD1 (5 bases). Germline lookup yields CDR1 MNHNS and CDR2 SASEGT. This CDR3 is 14 amino acids long. V lost 7 bases, J lost 0 bases, and 10 bases lay in between. CDR3 in amino acids: CASNRRASNQPQHF. The DNA of the CDR3 is TGTGCCAGCAACCGCAGGGCTAGCAATCAGCCCCAGCATTTT.

This clonotype turned up a few times. J is TRBJ2-7 and V is TRBV19; 11 bases line up with TRBD2. V dropped 3 bases and J dropped 2; count of bases not matched to a gene: 3. This CDR3 region has 15 residues. Germline V lookup: CDR1 LNHDA, CDR2 SQIVND (reference sequence). This CDR3 is CASSITSGGAYEQYF. Here the CDR3 DNA reads TGTGCCAGTAGTATTACTAGCGGGGGCGCCTACGAGCAGTACTTC.

This clonotype turned up a few times. The chain links TRBV5-1 to TRBJ1-1, with D possibly TRBD1 on 5 matching bases. The CDR3 consists of 15 residues. The V gene's germline CDR1 is SGHRS and CDR2 YFSETQ. V shed 4 bases and J shed 4 bases, with 17 bases lying between them. The CDR3 DNA follows: TGCGCCAGCAGCGGGAGGGAGGGGACGAGCACTGAAGCTTTCTTT. Its translation: CASSGREGTSTEAFF. The complete variable domain, with remaining parts taken from reference TRBV5-1 and TRBJ1-1, reads KAGVTQTPRYLIKTRGQQVTLSCSPISGHRSVSWYQQTPGQGLQFLFEYFSETQRNKGNFPGRFSGRQFSNSRSEMNVSTLELGDSALYLCASSGREGTSTEAFFGQGTRLTVV.

This clonotype came up many times. This rearrangement joins TRBV7-2 to TRBJ2-7; D gene unclear. Trimming stripped 0 bases from V and 2 bases from J, with 11 bases between. The germline V gene has CDR1 SGHTA and CDR2 FQGNSA. There are 15 residues in the CDR3. This CDR3 is CASSLAFLPTYEQYF. The CDR3 DNA reads as TGTGCCAGCAGCTTAGCTTTCCTGCCGACCTACGAGCAGTACTTC.

This clonotype has more than one count but fewer than ten. A read error may explain this, as a much larger clone is one base away. This chain joins TRBV28 and TRBJ2-5; 13 nucleotides agree with TRBD2. Germline V gene data show CDR1 as MDHEN and CDR2 as SYDVKM. V dropped 6 bases and J dropped 5; count of bases not matched to a gene: 15. There are 18 residues in the CDR3. The CDR3 DNA is TGTGCCAGCAGCGAACAGGGGACTAGCGGGAAGGGGGGGGAGACCCAGTACTTC. Translation: CASSEQGTSGKGGETQYF.